This note documents a single T cell receptor beta chain sequence. Its cognate antigen is unknown. Treatment reported: around 19 received Ad26.COV2.S at low or high dose, single or two shots; roughly five received placebo; per-sample allocation not given. Following the first vaccine or placebo injection, samples were taken on day 63. The donor was a Boston adult aged 18-55 years. This CDR3 is 14 amino acids long. In germline, CDR1 is MNHEY, CDR2 SVGEGT. V was clipped by 0 bases and J by 1 base, with 6 bases between them. This record belongs to a study of Ad26.COV2.S vaccination and SARS-CoV-2 variants. Study-level findings and limits: While placebo recipients had lower spike-specific TCR breadth, vaccine recipients had more.

Assay: immunoSEQ multiplex PCR; the TCRdb copy retains only in-frame clones and omits some. This table has about 380,000 clones, about four fifths appearing once. This receptor was identified in a person aged 18-65 years who received the Ad26.COV2.S COVID-19 vaccine or a placebo. This rearrangement joins TRBV6-2 or TRBV6-3 to TRBJ1-1; D is unresolved. This material consisted of peripheral blood, taken in a trial of Ad26.COV2.S vaccine versus placebo. The CDR3: CASSYSIRNTEAFF. DNA of the CDR3: TGTGCCAGCAGTTACTCGATCAGGAACACTGAAGCTTTCTTT.